This T cell receptor beta chain was captured in a study of cytomegalovirus exposure and HLA in healthy donors (TCRdb year 2017). Background for the entire study: In an earlier analysis of some 610 of the donors, about 260 Gb of sequence data and 120 million or so unique TCR beta sequences from about 179 million T cells were reported. An early release covering roughly 640 HLA-typed donors comprised about 300 gigabases of sequencing data and 85 million to 100 million unique TCR sequences. Of the roughly 430 genotyped donors, over 65% fell in the genetic ancestry cluster associated with self-reported Caucasian donors. The study aimed to test whether signatures of past pathogen exposure could be identified by cataloging public T cell receptors. The T cell repertoires of 700 or so subjects were profiled by immunosequencing and related to cytomegalovirus serostatus. Besides the first cohort of about 730 subjects, a separate validation cohort made up of 120 different subjects was used. High-throughput TCR immunosequencing, statistical association of individual TCRs with disease status, and machine learning were combined to predict cytomegalovirus infection status. A later analysis re-examined previously published TCR beta repertoires from roughly 720 donors and added high-resolution HLA genotyping to investigate patterns of TCR occurrence. Rather than using new phenotypic data, the later analysis identified candidate immune exposures from TCR beta sequences and from how often those sequences occurred across donors. To decide whether each TCR beta V gene segment behaved as functional or pseudogenic, an earlier analysis of approximately 620 of the donors relied on high-throughput TCR beta sequencing. Donor age, sex, ethnicity and CMV serostatus were collected together with the repertoire data. A later genetic analysis used genome-wide SNP genotypes for about 65% of the roughly 700 donors, treating that subset as a discovery cohort. All discovery cohort repertoires had been generated on a single sequencing platform. Class I and class II HLA loci were covered by the typing at four-digit resolution. The number of typed donors differed by locus: roughly 629-640 for A, B, C, DRB1 and DQB1; 500 to 550 for DQA1; 606 for DPA1; and about 450 for DPB1. Because of strong linkage in the cohort, roughly five DR-DQ haplotypes were treated as single units for association and clustering. Across 300 to 500 genotyped donors of the cohort, an average of about 200,000 unique TCR beta nucleotide sequences per donor were sequenced, and around 20% of those sequences were non-productive.

In regard to this clone: What antigen it recognizes has not been identified. Within one base of it there is no much larger clone, and no base qualities were kept.

Library method: the immunoSEQ multiplex PCR assay. For the multiplex PCR, a mixture combining 60 forward primers for TCR Vbeta segments and 13 reverse primers for TCR Jbeta segments was used. A multiplex PCR assay on genomic DNA amplified the CDR3 region of rearranged TCR beta genes. Amplified TCR beta libraries were sequenced as 87-base-pair reads on the Illumina HiSeq System. On the authors' methods: A later analysis tallied 75 million to 95 million unique TCR beta chains across the approximately 670 repertoires, and around 12 million of those chains were shared by two or more donors. A nearest-neighbor algorithm error-corrected the raw reads and collapsed the reads into unique sequences, merging closely related sequences to remove PCR and sequencing errors. V, D and J gene segments were assigned by aligning CDR3 sequences to IMGT reference sequences. Each retained sequence needed at least a six-nucleotide match to both a V gene segment and a J gene segment. Rearrangements were classified as productive when the CDR3 lacked stop codons and remained in frame with V and J, and all other rearrangements were classified as non-productive. CDR3 was defined according to IMGT convention as the region running from the second conserved V-encoded cysteine to the conserved J-encoded phenylalanine. In an earlier analysis of around 570 of the donors, sequences lacking an unambiguous match to a single V gene segment were excluded. In an earlier analysis of roughly 600 of the donors, a V segment was called functional when productive rearrangements were above 56.7%, and segregating when the standard deviation between donors exceeded 5%. A statistical classification framework was developed to diagnose cytomegalovirus status using the catalog of TCR beta chain sequences. In a later analysis, TCR nucleotide sequences were compared against IMGT/GENE-DB human TR gene sequences so that V and J genes could be assigned. A later analysis assigned CDR3 sequences and most-parsimonious VDJ recombination scenarios with the TCRdist pipeline. In a later analysis, every TCR beta chain was defined by the combination of its CDR3 amino acid sequence and its V-gene family, and reads without a unique V-gene family were dropped. In a later analysis, 450 to 600 highly shared, low-generation-probability nucleotide sequences were removed to address suspected cross-contamination and a sequencing artifact. For each public chain, a later analysis derived a clonal expansion index from normalized ranks of inferred template counts within each repertoire. In a later analysis, generation probabilities were computed using a VDJ recombination model fitted to out-of-frame rearrangements, and the results were checked against IGoR. A later analysis scored TCR-TCR, TCR-HLA and TCR-CMV co-occurrence with hypergeometric tests, applying a repertoire-size bias correction to TCR pairs. In a later analysis, false discovery rates were estimated by permuting HLA or CMV assignments 20 times. In a later analysis, co-occurring TCRs were grouped with DBSCAN, and TCRdist sequence similarity was added when clustering was performed within HLA-allele-positive subsets. Repertoires with fewer than 30,000 or more than 120,000 public chains, plus five repertoires with anomalous nucleotide sharing, were excluded from co-occurrence clustering. As stored in TCRdb, this immuneACCESS dataset retains in-frame rearrangements with V and J assigned. A fraction of the clones does not appear; measured against another copy, unresolved V genes explain less than half of the discrepancy, and the remainder lacks a known reason. The V and J calls and the clone size are those of that table, but D and trimming were determined from the DNA. Across this sample there are approximately 31,000 clones, with around nine tenths seen only once. Under 3% of the sample goes to the ten largest clones.

Overall study outcomes, separate from this receptor: In a later analysis, HLA-associated TCR beta chains were found to be more clonally expanded and to have lower generation probabilities than equally common non-associated chains. A total of 164 TCR beta chains were listed by the study as associated with cytomegalovirus. The authors suggested that the approach could potentially be generalized to other disease states and immunological phenotypes. A later analysis associated around 16,000 TCR beta sequences with specific HLA alleles at a false discovery rate of 0.05. Immune exposure information for the cohort was limited to CMV serostatus. A cluster of highly shared sequence variants was judged likely to represent a technical artifact of the sequencing pipeline. According to a later genetic analysis, donors in an Asian-associated ancestry cluster had fewer N-insertions in productive TCRs than the roughly 700-donor mean. Several of the top co-occurrence clusters appeared to be linked to parvovirus B19, influenza, CMV and Epstein-Barr virus, according to a later analysis. Because HLA typing was missing for some donors at each locus, association tests included only the typed subset. Cytomegalovirus status was reported to be diagnosed by the classifier with high specificity and sensitivity in both the original and validation cohorts. Some IMGT-functional V segments, including TRBV6-2 and TRBV6-3, could not be told apart with the 87-base-pair reads, so those segments were excluded. Roughly uniform sequencing depth across donors was assumed in presence/absence analyses, although this assumption may not hold. Most CMV-associated TCR beta chains appeared to be HLA-restricted in a later analysis, and the HLA associations seemed to be driven largely by CMV exposure. In an earlier analysis of fewer than 700 of the donors, most TCR beta V segments appeared in productive rearrangements about 87% or about 30% of the time, broadly matching IMGT annotations. According to a later analysis, TCR association rates differed among HLA loci, with DRB1 alleles showing the most associated TCRs and HLA-C alleles showing the fewest. A further reported finding was that TCR beta sequences accurately predicted the HLA-A and HLA-B alleles for most subjects in the first cohort. In a later genetic analysis, a missense DCLRE1C variant was associated with V-gene and J-gene trimming of TCR beta chains, and the association was replicated in an independent cohort. In this cohort, only TCR beta chains were sequenced, and detectable features were limited by the absence of alpha or paired-chain data. Linkage disequilibrium might explain the correlated functional status among segregating V segments, but an unknown experimental factor could not be excluded. Most TCR sequences were observed very rarely across donors, whereas some public TCRs were present in many individuals. The earlier analysis of 450 to 700 of the donors excluded about 16 rarely observed V segments, including chromosome 9 orphons, because counts were too low. When HLA alleles, especially DR and DQ, strongly co-occurred, attributing TCR associations to individual alleles was difficult. In vitro tests confirmed that a few of the cytomegalovirus-associated TCR beta chains recognize cytomegalovirus antigens.

The cohort was made up of several hundred healthy bone marrow donors. All cohort members were sampled while nominally healthy, although unrecorded immune exposures were likely present. The donor tested CMV seronegative and was one of the 352 seronegative cohort members. A peripheral blood sample was collected from each donor, and TCR beta sequencing was performed on peripheral blood mononuclear cells. The Qiagen DNeasy Blood Extraction Kit was used to extract genomic DNA from the blood cell samples. Via the germline V gene, CDR1 is SGDLS and CDR2 YYNGEE. From the cysteine through the phenylalanine, the CDR3 covers 14 amino acids. The sequence is cut down to CDR3 DNA, 42 bases in frame from base 1. Trimming removed 0 bases from V and 7 bases from J, leaving 14 bases between the germline ends.

Sequenced sample: PBMCs. The rearranged chain carries TRBV9 and TRBJ2-7; perhaps TRBD1 is the D gene, with 6 bases matching. The receptor was isolated from a boy aged 5 to 17 in good health and CMV-seronegative. The CDR3 here reads CASSVEDRTGEQYF. At the DNA level, the sequence is TGTGCCAGCAGCGTAGAAGACAGGACGGGGGAGCAGTACTTC.